The rows below give T cell receptor beta chains drawn from one sample of a study of OX40 agonist ivuxolimab in advanced cancers. The table came from immunoSEQ multiplex PCR; TCRdb's copy has only in-frame clones and leaves some out. The sample lists 70,000 or so clones, about 90% occurring once. The material was CD4+ or CD8+ T cells sorted from blood, obtained in a trial of the OX40 agonist ivuxolimab. Receptors originate from an adult with an advanced solid tumor such as melanoma, head and neck, liver or kidney cancer. The CDR3 runs from the conserved cysteine through the conserved F or W. A D gene is named only where the DNA matches it firmly. Clone size is not always given. Where it is, it says once, few, many or a class for expanded clones.

v_call	clone_size	d_call	j_call	cdr3_nt	cdr3_aa
TRBV7-9	-	TRBD1	TRBJ2-7	TGTGCCAGCAGCTCCCCCTGGGACAGCCAATACGAGCAGTACTTC	CASSSPWDSQYEQYF
TRBV7-9	once	TRBD2	TRBJ2-7	TGTGCCAGCGGGTCTGGCGGGGGGGCCCCCCTCGAGCAGTACTTC	CASGSGGGAPLEQYF
TRBV6-5	-	-	TRBJ2-7	TGTGCCAGCAGTTACTCCCGGACTGCCGCCTACGAGCAGTACTTC	CASSYSRTAAYEQYF
TRBV7-6	-	-	TRBJ2-1	TGTGCCAGCAGCTTAGAGGTCAGCCACAATGAGCAGTTCTTC	CASSLEVSHNEQFF
TRBV6-5	-	-	TRBJ1-1	TGTGCCAGCAGTTACCCCGGAGGGCACACTGAAGCTTTCTTT	CASSYPGGHTEAFF
TRBV5-4	-	-	TRBJ1-1	TGTGCCAGCAGGCTGAACACTGAAGCTTTCTTT	CASRLNTEAFF
TRBV9	once	-	TRBJ2-4	TGTGCCAGCAGCGACGGAGGGGGTCGGTACTTC	CASSDGGGRYF
TRBV6-5	-	-	TRBJ2-7	TGTGCCAGCAGTTACGGACAGATCTACGAGCAGTACTTC	CASSYGQIYEQYF
TRBV6-5	few	-	TRBJ1-1	TGTGCCAGCAGTTACTCCGAGAACACTGAAGCTTTCTTT	CASSYSENTEAFF
TRBV7-6	-	-	TRBJ2-5	TGTGCCAGCAGCTTTGGTTCGGAAGCCCGGGGGGAGACCCAGTACTTC	CASSFGSEARGETQYF
TRBV30	-	-	TRBJ1-5	TGTGCCTGGAGTACCCCCTTGGGGTCAATTAGCAATCAGCCCCAGCATTTT	CAWSTPLGSISNQPQHF
TRBV5-8	-	TRBD1	TRBJ2-7	TGTGCCAGCAGCCTGGGACAGGCGGCCGCGGGCGACGAGCAGTACTTC	CASSLGQAAAGDEQYF
TRBV5-1	-	-	TRBJ1-2	TGCGCCAGCAGCTTCACACTGGGGTTAGACTATGGCTACACCTTC	CASSFTLGLDYGYTF
TRBV19	-	TRBD2	TRBJ2-4	TGTGCCAGTACCAACCCCCGAGCGGGGGCCCCCAAAAACATTCAGTACTTC	CASTNPRAGAPKNIQYF
TRBV9	-	-	TRBJ2-7	TGTGCCAGCAGCCGCCCTGGGGGATCGAGCGAGCAGTACTTC	CASSRPGGSSEQYF
TRBV6-5	-	-	TRBJ1-4	TGTGCCATCGGGGCGCCCCACGAAAAACTGTTTTTT	CAIGAPHEKLFF
TRBV18	-	-	TRBJ1-3	TGTGCCAGTTGGACCTTGGTCTCTGGAAACACCATATATTTT	CASWTLVSGNTIYF
TRBV6-4	-	-	TRBJ2-3	TGTGCCAGCAGTGAAGGGGGGGTGGGCACAGATACGCAGTATTTT	CASSEGGVGTDTQYF
TRBV5-1	-	TRBD1	TRBJ1-2	TGCGCCAGCAGCCAACGGACAGGGGGCGCATCTAACTATGGCTACACCTTC	CASSQRTGGASNYGYTF
TRBV4-1	-	TRBD2	TRBJ2-1	TGCGCCAGCAGCGACGCTAGCGGGGGGGCCAATGAGCAGTTCTTC	CASSDASGGANEQFF
TRBV27	-	TRBD2	TRBJ2-7	TGTGCCAGCAGTCCCGGACTAGCGGGGACTATAACCTACGAGCAGTACTTC	CASSPGLAGTITYEQYF
TRBV6-4	many	TRBD2	TRBJ2-3	TGTGCCAGCAGTGACTCTAGCGGGGGGGCAGATACGCAGTATTTT	CASSDSSGGADTQYF
TRBV4-2	-	-	TRBJ2-7	TGTGCCAGCAGCCCCCAAATCTACTACGAGCAGTACTTC	CASSPQIYYEQYF
TRBV5-4	-	TRBD2	TRBJ2-7	TGTGCCAGCAGCTTGGCGGCTAGCGGGGGGTACGAGCAGTACTTC	CASSLAASGGYEQYF
TRBV5-1	-	TRBD2	TRBJ2-7	TGCGCCAGCAGCTTGGCACTAGCGGGGGACTCCTACGAGCAGTACTTC	CASSLALAGDSYEQYF
TRBV4-2	-	-	TRBJ2-7	TGTGCCAGCAGCCCCACGCCGACAGGTGTGGACGAGCAGTACTTC	CASSPTPTGVDEQYF
TRBV9	-	-	TRBJ2-1	TGTGCCAGCAGCGTAGCGGGGGTTGGGTATGAGCAGTTCTTC	CASSVAGVGYEQFF
TRBV11-2	-	-	TRBJ1-4	TGTGCCAGCAGCCCCGAGCTCGGGGCGCCCGGGGAAAAACTGTTTTTT	CASSPELGAPGEKLFF